This T cell receptor beta chain was identified in a study of blood T cell repertoires in COVID-19. Assay used: immunoSEQ multiplex PCR; TCRdb lists only in-frame clones, some missing. The data hold 79,000 or so clones, with approximately 81% observed a single time. V was shortened by 1 base and J by 7 bases, with 11 bases between the two germline ends. CDR1 SGHAT and CDR2 FQNNGV come from the germline V gene. This CDR3 comprises 14 residues. This receptor was obtained from a man in his fifties or sixties with COVID-19, enrolled during active disease. V gene TRBV11-2 combines with J gene TRBJ2-1; a possible D gene is TRBD2 (5 bases). Sample: peripheral blood. The CDR3 protein is CASSLVLPGNEQFF. CDR3 in DNA: TGTGCCAGCAGCTTAGTTCTCCCGGGGAATGAGCAGTTCTTC.